This T cell receptor (beta chain) was obtained from a study of blood T cell repertoires in COVID-19. The V and J ends lost 0 bases and 4 bases, in that order; junction bases with no gene match: 5. The CDR3 spans 16 residues. The germline V gene encodes CDR1 SGDLS and CDR2 YYNGEE. The table came from immunoSEQ multiplex PCR; TCRdb's copy has only in-frame clones and leaves some out. Counted here are 300,000 to 400,000 clones, about 91% occurring once; the ten biggest clones make up 7.5% to 10%. This clonotype originated in a man aged 30-40 years with COVID-19, enrolled during active disease. The chain carries TRBV9 and TRBJ1-1, with 11 bases that match TRBD1. Sequencing was done on a sample of peripheral blood. In nucleotides, the CDR3 is TGTGCCAGCAGCGTAGGGGACAGGGGGTCGGGCACTGAAGCTTTCTTT. Translating gives CASSVGDRGSGTEAFF.